Below, 11 T cell receptor beta chains from the same sample are listed, as sequenced in a study of CD8 T cells in Susac syndrome (dated by TCRdb to about 2019). Libraries were prepared through the immunoSEQ multiplex PCR assay. RNA was extracted using the RNeasy kit, and roughly 0.5 to 1 microgram was reverse transcribed with random hexamers. Clones were called with MiXCR by TCRdb after fastp trimmed the public reads at Q25, and only in-frame beta chains were retained. Every distinct CDR3 protein forms one entry, paired with its most common genes and DNA. The sample data list approximately 94,000 distinct CDR3 sequences, and around 96% of these were observed just once. The biggest ten clones account for approximately 0.3% of the sample. The sample comprised CD8+ T cells from PBMCs. Receptor source: a human donor with Susac syndrome.

The rearrangement uses TRBV13 and TRBJ2-1, with a possible D match to TRBD2 (7 bases). Trimming pared 5 bases from V and 8 bases from J, leaving 16 bases between. CDR3 length: 14 amino acids. In germline, CDR1 is PRHDT, CDR2 FYEKMQ (reference sequence). The chain's CDR3 is CASSPRGAGDEQFF. The CDR3 DNA follows: TGTGCCAGCAGCCCCCGGGGGGCCGGTGATGAGCAGTTCTTC.

V gene TRBV9 combines with J gene TRBJ2-2; 7 bases agree with TRBD1. With V trimmed by 3 bases and J by 0 bases, 8 bases remained unmatched. Looked up from germline, CDR1 is SGDLS and CDR2 is YYNGEE. The CDR3 loop spans 17 amino acids. CDR3 in DNA: TGTGCCAGCAGCGGATCCCGGGACAGCCCGAACACCGGGGAGCTGTTTTTT. Residues: CASSGSRDSPNTGELFF.

The chain links TRBV7-2 to TRBJ2-5; D call uncertain. This CDR3 is 12 amino acids long. Trimming shortened V by 2 bases and J by 5 bases, and 6 bases separated the two germline ends. Per germline, CDR1 SGHTA and CDR2 FQGNSA. CDR3 sequence reads: CASSLPWETQYF. CDR3 bases: TGTGCCAGCAGCTTACCGTGGGAGACCCAGTACTTC.

J is TRBJ2-5 and V is TRBV12-3 or TRBV12-4, with D tentatively TRBD2 (5 bases). V lost 5 bases to trimming and J lost 5 bases, with 9 bases between them. The CDR3 length is 12 residues. DNA for the CDR3: TGTGCCAGCAGTACGACGGGGGAGACCCAGTACTTC. Translating gives CASSTTGETQYF.

V and J are TRBV4-2 and TRBJ2-5; D might be TRBD1 or TRBD2, each matching 6 bases. V lost 0 bases and J lost 3, with 14 bases in between. Germline V lookup: CDR1 LGHNA, CDR2 YNFKEQ. CDR3 length: 16 amino acids. The CDR3 DNA is TGTGCCAGCAGCCAAGATACGGGGGCAGGGGAAGAGACCCAGTACTTC. Translating it yields CASSQDTGAGEETQYF.

The chain uses TRBV7-2 and TRBJ2-3; no definite D call. The CDR3 contains 15 residues. Germline V gives CDR1 SGHTA, CDR2 FQGNSA. V gave up 1 base and J gave up 0 bases, with 8 bases separating them. The CDR3 nucleotides are TGTGCCAGCAGCTTAGTTGGCACAAGCACAGATACGCAGTATTTT. This translates into CASSLVGTSTDTQYF.

This chain uses TRBV6-1 with TRBJ2-2; TRBD2 aligns across 12 bases. CDR1 and CDR2 (germline): MNHNS, SASEGT. Trimming cost V 6 bases and J 0 bases; bases outside gene matches: 5. This CDR3 has 17 residues. The CDR3 DNA reads as TGTGCCAGCAGCCGACTAGCGGGGGACCCGAACACCGGGGAGCTGTTTTTT. Its protein product is CASSRLAGDPNTGELFF.

The chain employs TRBV5-1 and TRBJ1-1; D is possibly TRBD1 (6 bases). The CDR3 is 17 residues long. Germline CDR1 is SGHRS and CDR2 is YFSETQ. Trimming shortened V by 0 bases and J by 7 bases, and 22 bases separated the two germline ends. The CDR3 DNA follows: TGCGCCAGCAGCTTGGCTACAACAGGGACGGCGATAAATGAAGCTTTCTTT. As protein: CASSLATTGTAINEAFF.

The V call is TRBV3-1, the J call TRBJ2-5, with TRBD2 as a possible D gene (5 bases). V dropped 1 base and J dropped 0 bases, with 12 bases sitting between them. The CDR3 is 16 amino acids. Germline V gives CDR1 LGHDT, CDR2 YNNKEL (reference sequence). For the CDR3, the DNA is TGTGCCAGCAGCCAAGTTTGGGGTAGCGACCAAGAGACCCAGTACTTC. Encoded protein: CASSQVWGSDQETQYF.

The rearrangement links TRBV12-3 or TRBV12-4 to TRBJ2-6; D gene uncertain. The V end was cut by 2 bases, the J end by 0 bases, with 20 bases between. The CDR3 length is 20 residues. CDR3 coding DNA: TGTGCCAGCAGTTTAATCTCGGCAGTGGGATCCGTCTCTGGGGCCAACGTCCTGACTTTC. The encoded protein is CASSLISAVGSVSGANVLTF.

The V gene is TRBV29-1, the J gene TRBJ2-5; TRBD2 matches at 8 bases. The CDR3 loop spans 15 amino acids. The trim removed 7 bases at V and 7 bases at J, leaving 17 bases unmatched. CDR1 is SQVTM, CDR2 ANQGSEA, per germline. Here the CDR3 reads CSAEGPAGEDWTQYF. DNA for the CDR3: TGCAGCGCTGAGGGACCAGCGGGAGAGGATTGGACCCAGTACTTC. The full variable domain, with the rest looked up from reference TRBV29-1 and TRBJ2-5, is SAVISQKPSRDICQRGTSLTIQCQVDSQVTMMFWYRQQPGQSLTLIATANQGSEATYESGFVIDKFPISRPNLTFSTLTVSNMSPEDSSIYLCSAEGPAGEDWTQYFGPGTRLLVL.